Sequencing of this TCR beta chain was carried out in a study of CD8 T cells in Susac syndrome. Roughly 0.5 to 1 ug RNA was reverse transcribed with random hexamers. Multiplex immunoSEQ PCR targeted 54 Vbeta and 13 Jbeta TCR beta segments. One entry per CDR3 protein, called by TCRdb with MiXCR from the immunoSEQ multiplex PCR reads. This sample carries about 150,000 distinct CDR3 sequences, about 94% of them seen once, and the ten largest clones take about 0.21%. CDR3 length equals 16 residues. The ends were cut back, 0 bases at V and 9 bases at J, with 15 bases in the middle. Germline V gives CDR1 SNHLY, CDR2 FYNNEI. FACS was used to enrich TEMRA cells, whereas the CD8+ and CD4+ T cells were obtained by negative isolation.

The sequenced sample was CD8+ T cells from PBMCs. This receptor was identified in a human donor with multiple sclerosis. This chain uses TRBV2 with TRBJ1-6; D perhaps matches TRBD1 (5 bases). The CDR3 nucleotides read TGTGCCAGCAGTGAAGCGGTACCGGGACCTATTTCACCCCTCCACTTT. As protein: CASSEAVPGPISPLHF.